A selection of T cell receptor beta chains follows, all from one sample in a study of blood T cell repertoires in COVID-19. Clones were sequenced by immunoSEQ multiplex PCR, and TCRdb holds only the in-frame ones, with some missing. The sample includes some 170,000 clones, about 90% seen only once; the top ten take 1% to 1.5%. Material for sequencing was PBMCs or T cells enriched from blood (not recorded which). Receptors were obtained from a human donor with acute COVID-19. The donor label of this sample is uncertain. CDR3s include the opening cysteine and the closing phenylalanine or tryptophan. The D gene is left open where the match is weak. Rows give clone size only sometimes, using once, few, many, or a class for an expanded clone.

-	TRBJ1-5	TRBV6-5	few	TGTGCCAGCAGTACTACAGGGTTAAATCAGCCCCAGCATTTT	CASSTTGLNQPQHF
-	TRBJ1-5	TRBV7-2	-	TGTGCCAGCAGCTTAGCCCGGGGGCAGCCCCAGCATTTT	CASSLARGQPQHF
TRBD2	TRBJ2-5	TRBV7-9	-	TGTGCCAGCAGCTTAGAGACTAGCGGCGGCGGGACCCAGTACTTC	CASSLETSGGGTQYF
-	TRBJ1-2	TRBV6-2/TRBV6-3	-	TGTGCCAGCAGTCGGACGGGGGACTATGGCTACACCTTC	CASSRTGDYGYTF
TRBD2	TRBJ2-1	TRBV3-1/TRBV3-2	-	TGTGCCAGCAGCCAAGAGGGATTAGCGGGGGGGCTCTCTAATGAGCAGTTCTTC	CASSQEGLAGGLSNEQFF
TRBD1	TRBJ1-1	TRBV19	-	TGTGCCAGTAGTGGGACAGGGGGCACTGAAGCTTTCTTT	CASSGTGGTEAFF
TRBD1	TRBJ1-2	TRBV4-1	-	TGCGCCAGCAGCCAGAGGACCGGGACAGGGGCCAAAAACTATGGCTACACCTTC	CASSQRTGTGAKNYGYTF
-	TRBJ2-3	TRBV7-3	-	TGTGCCAGCAGCTTAATAAGGGGGGATACGCAGTATTTT	CASSLIRGDTQYF
-	TRBJ1-5	TRBV7-8	few	TGTGCCAGCAGCTTAGGTGGGGGGGGCAATCAGCCCCAGCATTTT	CASSLGGGGNQPQHF
-	TRBJ1-3	TRBV7-9	-	TGTGCCACCCCCAGCGGGCCCGTCTCAGGAAACACCATATATTTT	CATPSGPVSGNTIYF
TRBD1	TRBJ1-2	TRBV29-1	-	TGCAGCGTTGAAGCAGGGGGTCTTGGCTACACCTTC	CSVEAGGLGYTF
TRBD1	TRBJ1-1	TRBV5-6	-	TGTGCCAGCAGCCACCAGGGGGTCACTGAAGCTTTCTTT	CASSHQGVTEAFF
-	TRBJ1-1	TRBV5-6	-	TGTGCCAGCAGCTTTCGGGGGGTCCCTGAAGCTTTCTTT	CASSFRGVPEAFF
TRBD1	TRBJ2-7	TRBV5-4	-	TGTGCCAGCAGCACTGGACAGGGGAATTTAGACGAGCAGTACTTC	CASSTGQGNLDEQYF
-	TRBJ1-4	TRBV5-4	-	TGTGCCAGCAGCTTGTACCGGGGAGTGGGAACTAATGAAAAACTGTTTTTT	CASSLYRGVGTNEKLFF
-	TRBJ1-2	TRBV3-1/TRBV3-2	-	TGTGCCAGCAGCCAAGAGAGTGTGGGAGGGGGGAACTATGGCTACACCTTC	CASSQESVGGGNYGYTF
-	TRBJ2-1	TRBV10-3	-	TGTGCCATCAGTGAGAAGGGGGAGCAGTTCTTC	CAISEKGEQFF
TRBD2	TRBJ2-3	TRBV24-1	-	TGTGCCACCTCTCTGGGAGGGGCCCCCACAGATACGCAGTATTTT	CATSLGGAPTDTQYF
-	TRBJ2-6	TRBV19	-	TGTGCCAGTTGGGGCATAACACGCTCTGGGGCCAACGTCCTGACTTTC	CASWGITRSGANVLTF
-	TRBJ2-7	TRBV5-4	few	TGTGCCAGCAGCTTCCGTAACCGGGGGGCCGACGAGCAGTACTTC	CASSFRNRGADEQYF
-	TRBJ1-1	TRBV11-1	-	TGTGCCAGCAGCTCCCTACAGGGAGGGACTGAAGCTTTCTTT	CASSSLQGGTEAFF
-	TRBJ1-2	TRBV19	once	TGTGCCAGTATGAGAGGAGGGTATGGCTACACCTTC	CASMRGGYGYTF
TRBD1	TRBJ2-7	TRBV5-1	-	TGCGCCAGCAGCTTTCCCCCGGGACAGGGCCACGAGCAGTACTTC	CASSFPPGQGHEQYF
-	TRBJ2-5	TRBV5-1	-	TGCGCCAGCAGCTTGGACCCAGGGGCTAAAGAGACCCAGTACTTC	CASSLDPGAKETQYF
-	TRBJ2-7	TRBV21-1	-	TGTGCCAGCAGCCCCGACTTGAGACAGGCCATTTACGAGCAGTACTTC	CASSPDLRQAIYEQYF
-	TRBJ1-4	TRBV30	-	TGTGCCTGGAGAACGGACAGTGGAAGAAAACTGTTTTTT	CAWRTDSGRKLFF
-	TRBJ1-5	TRBV18	-	TGTGCCAGCTCCCCTGCTGGAGGGGCGGATCAGCCCCAGCATTTT	CASSPAGGADQPQHF
-	TRBJ2-1	TRBV11-2	-	TGTGCCAGCAGCTCCACGGGTCTCGGGGTCTCCTACAATGAGCAGTTCTTC	CASSSTGLGVSYNEQFF
-	TRBJ2-3	TRBV25-1	-	TGTGCCAGCAGTGACCGACAGATCACAGATACGCAGTATTTT	CASSDRQITDTQYF
-	TRBJ2-7	TRBV5-4	-	TGTGCCAGCAGCCGAACCAATGGGGCCCCCGAGCAGTACTTC	CASSRTNGAPEQYF
TRBD2	TRBJ2-2	TRBV27	-	TGTGCCAGCAGTTTCTTAGCGGGGGGGCGGAGCACCGGGGAGCTGTTTTTT	CASSFLAGGRSTGELFF
-	TRBJ1-2	TRBV19	-	TGTGCCAGTAGTACCTCAGGGGACGGCTACACCTTC	CASSTSGDGYTF
TRBD1	TRBJ1-6	TRBV11-2	few	TGTGCCAGCAGCCCAGGGACAGGGGCGGATAATTCACCCCTCCACTTT	CASSPGTGADNSPLHF
-	TRBJ1-1	TRBV11-2	-	TGTGCCAGCAGCTTAGACCCAGGACAGAACACTGAAGCTTTCTTT	CASSLDPGQNTEAFF
TRBD2	TRBJ2-5	TRBV6-5	once	TGTGCCAGCAGACTAGCGGGGGCCCAAGAGACCCAGTACTTC	CASRLAGAQETQYF
TRBD1	TRBJ1-4	TRBV27	-	TGTGCCAGCAGTCGCGACAGGGCCAATGAAAAACTGTTTTTT	CASSRDRANEKLFF
-	TRBJ2-7	TRBV12-3/TRBV12-4	-	TGTGCCAGCAGTTTAGCGGTAGCTTACGAGCAGTACTTC	CASSLAVAYEQYF
TRBD1	TRBJ2-1	TRBV5-6	-	TGTGCCAGCAGCTGGGGACAGGAGCAGTTCTTC	CASSWGQEQFF
TRBD2	TRBJ2-3	TRBV10-3	-	TGTGCCATCAGTGAGTCGGGAGGGTCAGATACGCAGTATTTT	CAISESGGSDTQYF
-	TRBJ2-3	TRBV7-3	-	TGTGCCAGCAGCTTATCTAGGGCAGGGGGCACAGATACGCAGTATTTT	CASSLSRAGGTDTQYF
TRBD1	TRBJ2-2	TRBV5-1	-	TGCGCCAGCAGCTTGGGGAAACAGGGGACCGGGGAGCTGTTTTTT	CASSLGKQGTGELFF
TRBD2	TRBJ2-3	TRBV9	-	TGTGCCAGCAGCCACGGACTAGCGGGGGGTAGCACAGATACGCAGTATTTT	CASSHGLAGGSTDTQYF
-	TRBJ2-5	TRBV9	-	TGTGCCAGCAGCCCCCGAGTCGGAGTACTTCAAGAGACCCAGTACTTC	CASSPRVGVLQETQYF
TRBD2	TRBJ2-3	TRBV7-2	-	TGTGCCAGCAGCTTAGCGCTAGCGGGGGATGGATCGGTTACGCAGTATTTT	CASSLALAGDGSVTQYF
-	TRBJ1-5	TRBV27	-	TGTGCCAGCAGTTTAGGCGGAAACAATCAGCCCCAGCATTTT	CASSLGGNNQPQHF
TRBD1	TRBJ1-2	TRBV6-5	-	TGTGCCAGCAGAGCCCAGGGGGCTGGAGATGGCTACACCTTC	CASRAQGAGDGYTF
TRBD1	TRBJ2-2	TRBV5-1	-	TGCGCCAGCAGCGGCGGGACAGGGGGCACCGGGGAGCTGTTTTTT	CASSGGTGGTGELFF
TRBD1	TRBJ2-2	TRBV7-3	-	TGTGCCAGCAGCTTAGGGGGACAGCAAAACACCGGGGAGCTGTTTTTT	CASSLGGQQNTGELFF
TRBD2	TRBJ2-5	TRBV18	-	TGTGCCAGCTCACCACCCGGACTAGCGGGGTCGGAAAAGACCCAGTACTTC	CASSPPGLAGSEKTQYF
TRBD2	TRBJ2-5	TRBV7-6	once	TGTGCCAGCAGTCCGCCGCCGGGACTAGCGGGGGGCAGGCAAGAGACCCAGTACTTC	CASSPPPGLAGGRQETQYF